The clone carrying this T cell receptor beta chain was seen just once. Antigen unknown. V dropped 1 base and J dropped 6; count of bases not matched to a gene: 11. The CDR3 runs 19 residues. Germline V CDR1 and CDR2: LGHNT, FRNRAP. These data are taken from a study of cytomegalovirus exposure and HLA in healthy donors. General study results and limits: Immune exposure data for these donors was limited to CMV serostatus.

PCR primers comprised 60 Vbeta and 13 Jbeta primers. Some clones are missing from TCRdb's copy, which holds only in-frame ones; the method was immunoSEQ multiplex PCR. The repertoire has approximately 150,000 clones, about 85% of them found once; the top ten carry around 2.5%. The sample consisted of PBMCs. The gene calls are TRBV12-5 and TRBJ2-1; 14 nucleotides align to TRBD2. This receptor was obtained from a man aged 25 to 40 in good health and CMV-seropositive. Here the CDR3 reads CASGLDGARGTSGSNEQFF. CDR3 nucleotide sequence: TGTGCTAGTGGTTTGGATGGTGCGCGGGGGACTAGCGGGAGCAATGAGCAGTTCTTC.